This T cell receptor (beta chain) appears in the sequencing data of a study of cytomegalovirus exposure and HLA in healthy donors. Background on the study: Later, an analysis reported that the approximately 120 validation repertoires had used the same platform as the approximately 600 first-cohort repertoires.

Study outcomes and limitations: The study found most TCR sequences rare, yet found some public TCRs in many donors.

Sequenced by immunoSEQ multiplex PCR; TCRdb stores in-frame clones only, minus some. The sample lists some 110,000 clones; roughly nine tenths were seen once. About this clone: Its antigen remains unidentified.

The ends lost 0 bases at V and 0 bases at J; junction bases unmatched: 3. Germline loops: CDR1 SGHRS, CDR2 YFSETQ. The CDR3 extends over 16 amino acids. Specimen: PBMCs. The source is a man aged 18-30 years in good health and CMV-seropositive. J is TRBJ1-5 and V is TRBV5-1, with 7 positions matching TRBD1. DNA for the CDR3: TGCGCCAGCAGCTTGGGGACAGGTTATAGCAATCAGCCCCAGCATTTT. Amino acids: CASSLGTGYSNQPQHF.